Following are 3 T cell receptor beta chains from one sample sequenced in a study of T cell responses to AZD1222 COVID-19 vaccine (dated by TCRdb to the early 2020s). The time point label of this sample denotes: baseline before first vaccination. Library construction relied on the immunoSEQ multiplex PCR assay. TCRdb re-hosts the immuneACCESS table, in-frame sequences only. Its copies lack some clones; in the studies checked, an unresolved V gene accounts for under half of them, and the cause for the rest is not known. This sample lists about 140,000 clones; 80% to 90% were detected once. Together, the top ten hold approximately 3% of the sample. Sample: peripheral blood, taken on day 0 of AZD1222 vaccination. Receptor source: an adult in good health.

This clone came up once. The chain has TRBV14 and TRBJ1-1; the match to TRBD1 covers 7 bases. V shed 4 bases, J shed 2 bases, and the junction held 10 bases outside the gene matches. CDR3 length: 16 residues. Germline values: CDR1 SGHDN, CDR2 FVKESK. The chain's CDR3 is CASSLLRQGPNTEAFF. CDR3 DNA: TGTGCCAGCAGCCTATTGAGACAGGGACCAAACACTGAAGCTTTCTTT.

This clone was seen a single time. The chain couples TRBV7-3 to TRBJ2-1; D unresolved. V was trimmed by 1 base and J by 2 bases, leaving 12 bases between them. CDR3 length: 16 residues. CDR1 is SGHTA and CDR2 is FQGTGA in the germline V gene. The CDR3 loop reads CASSLMAQKPYNEQFF. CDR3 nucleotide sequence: TGTGCCAGCAGCTTAATGGCACAGAAACCCTACAATGAGCAGTTCTTC.

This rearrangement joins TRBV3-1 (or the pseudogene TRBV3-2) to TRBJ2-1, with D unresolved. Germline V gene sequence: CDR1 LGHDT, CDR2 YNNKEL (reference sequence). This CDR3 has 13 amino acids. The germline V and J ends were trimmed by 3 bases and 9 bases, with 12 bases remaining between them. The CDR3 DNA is TGTGCCAGCAGCCACCGCTTAGTAGCTGAGCAGTTCTTC. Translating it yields CASSHRLVAEQFF.